This T cell receptor (beta chain) was observed in a study of blood T cell repertoires in COVID-19 (dated by TCRdb to the early 2020s). Describing the broader study: Samples covering the acute and convalescent phases of COVID-19 were provided by collaborators in the United States, Italy and Spain. Where available, HLA class I and class II types were taken from metadata supplied by the sample provider and were not determined by assay-based typing. The prospective study material was composed of cDNA or gDNA derived from T cells, B-cell-depleted T cells, or PBMCs. The repertoires were released in a freely available public database intended as a resource for research on the immune response to SARS-CoV-2. Samples came from the ongoing ImmuneRACE study (first 160 participants) plus 1,254 subjects from 6 global collaborators. Deeply sampled blood TCRbeta repertoires from subjects exposed to, actively infected with, or recovered from COVID-19 were included in the dataset. Nearly every sample came with metadata listing a de-identified subject ID, COVID-19 status, age in years and sex.

In the prospective study, participants were about 18 to 95 years old, resided in about two dozen geographic areas of the United States, and were enrolled through a virtual design. To assign participants to cohorts, the prospective study relied on clinical history that participants themselves reported in a screening survey and a study questionnaire. Mobile phlebotomists in the prospective study collected whole blood, serum and a nasopharyngeal or oropharyngeal swab from every participant. Additional blood draws and questionnaires over an approximately two-month period could optionally be provided by prospective study participants. Prospective study blood samples were shipped either frozen or at room temperature before DNA extraction. As regards this clone: No cognate antigen has been identified for it. No base quality information exists; no much larger clone differs at one position.

The CDR3 has 14 amino acids, counting the end cysteine and phenylalanine. The retained sequence is limited to the CDR3, 42 bases, with the frame set at the first base. At the junction V is shortened by 0 bases and J by 7 bases; bases outside the gene matches: 2. The germline V gene (reference sequence) yields GTSNPN for CDR1 and SVGIG for CDR2. TCRbeta CDR3 regions were amplified from genomic DNA by means of the immunoSEQ Assay, a bias-controlled multiplex PCR. The source study handled its data this way. Nucleated cell counts per sample were estimated from amplification of reference gene primers within the assay. To quantify the absolute abundance of each unique TCRbeta CDR3 rearrangement, sequence reads were collapsed and filtered. For each sample, productive Simpson clonality was calculated as the square root of Simpson's diversity index across productive rearrangements. What TCRdb holds here is the immuneACCESS table cut down to in-frame rearrangements. Part of the clones is not present; checked against another copy, under half of the missing clones reflect an unresolved V gene, and the others are unexplained. The D gene and trimming were derived from the DNA, and the V and J assignments and clone size from that table. The sample table holds some 150,000 clones, of which over 75% were seen once. The ten biggest clones cover around 1.2% of the sample.

Broad study findings and their caveats: The amount of clinical and demographic metadata varied by source and participant and was provided uncurated.

The V and J genes are TRBV30 and TRBJ2-2, and TRBD1 matches 10 of the central bases. This receptor was taken from a human donor with acute COVID-19. The donor label of this sample is uncertain. Material: PBMCs or T cells enriched from blood (not recorded which). The CDR3: CAWSVGQGIGELFF. The DNA sequence follows: TGTGCCTGGAGTGTGGGACAGGGGATCGGGGAGCTGTTTTTT.